This T cell receptor (beta chain) was documented in a study of a mutant IDH1 vaccine in newly diagnosed glioma. As for the study in general: Sex distribution of treated patients was around 62% male and roughly 40% female; mean age was around 42 years. Radiotherapy, temozolomide, or both had been given previously, and both were given to most. Study-level results: Pseudoprogression seemed unlinked to shifts in top peripheral T cell clonotypes. Vaccine-induced responses were seen in 93.3% of patients, spanning several MHC alleles.

Clones were sequenced by immunoSEQ multiplex PCR, and TCRdb holds only the in-frame ones, with some missing. The repertoire holds 20,000 to 25,000 clones, with around 93% as singletons. Time point meaning: baseline, week 1 (first vaccination visit). Noted treatment: pre-vaccination baseline after standard-of-care therapy. CDR3 length equals 14 residues. Germline loops: CDR1 MNHNS, CDR2 SASEGT. The trim removed 3 bases at V and 7 bases at J, leaving 6 bases unmatched. This clone was seen a few times. Its cognate antigen is unknown. The rearrangement links TRBV6-1 to TRBJ1-2; 9 bases fit TRBD1. The sample was PBMCs, taken from a glioma patient treated with radiotherapy, temozolomide or both. The source of this sequence is a man aged 35 to 55 with glioma. CDR3 in DNA: TGTGCCAGCAGTGAGAACAGGGGGCGGGGTGGCTACACCTTC. Amino acid sequence: CASSENRGRGGYTF.